This is a list of T cell receptor beta chains from one sample in a study of blood T cell repertoires in COVID-19. Only in-frame clones appear in the TCRdb table, and some are missing; sequencing was by immunoSEQ multiplex PCR. The table has under 200,000 clones, around four fifths seen once. Sequencing was done on a sample of peripheral blood. Receptor source: a woman in her sixties or seventies with COVID-19, enrolled during active disease. The conserved cysteine and the conserved F or W are not part of the CDR3 here. A D gene is named only where the DNA matches it firmly. Some rows have no size entry. The others give once, few or many, or a class for an expanded clone.

NA,TRBJ2-5,NA,TRBV20-1,SAYSGETQY
few,TRBJ1-6,TRBD1,TRBV18,ASSPLTGRYSPLH
NA,TRBJ1-6,NA,TRBV19,ASSPFTPQDSPLH
once,TRBJ2-3,TRBD2,TRBV28,ASSFTSSGTDTQY
NA,TRBJ2-3,TRBD1,TRBV10-3,AISESHGQGADTQY
NA,TRBJ2-5,TRBD2,TRBV12-3/TRBV12-4,ASRRTSGETQY
NA,TRBJ2-1,NA,TRBV7-2,ASSLEPVRNEQF
few,TRBJ1-2,NA,TRBV5-4,ASSLLQDGYT
NA,TRBJ1-3,TRBD1,TRBV27,ASSPYSGTGRGNTIY
NA,TRBJ2-7,TRBD2,TRBV4-2,ASSVELAEAYEQY
NA,TRBJ1-1,TRBD1,TRBV9,ASSDGWGQVSSEAF
NA,TRBJ1-1,TRBD1,TRBV19,ASRRSPDRVMNTEAF
NA,TRBJ1-1,TRBD1,TRBV7-3,ASSRDRGGEAF
NA,TRBJ2-1,TRBD1,TRBV10-3,AIMRQGIGEQF
NA,TRBJ2-5,NA,TRBV5-6,ASSRQAGETQY
NA,TRBJ1-2,NA,TRBV2,ASNPTVRGVGYT
NA,TRBJ2-1,TRBD2,TRBV27,ASRLAGNEQF
NA,TRBJ2-3,NA,TRBV4-2,ASSQDLDSPTLTDTQY
few,TRBJ1-6,TRBD1,TRBV7-3,ASSLLGQNNSPLH
NA,TRBJ2-5,TRBD2,TRBV6-5,ASSYAGGSGETQY
NA,TRBJ2-3,TRBD2,TRBV7-9,ASSFRAGVTDTQY
NA,TRBJ2-7,TRBD1,TRBV2,AKQGALYEQY
few,TRBJ2-2,TRBD2,TRBV6-5,AGAGSGGELF
NA,TRBJ1-4,NA,TRBV24-1,ATDVRQGEEKLF
NA,TRBJ1-5,NA,TRBV30,AWRPKRVGQPQH
NA,TRBJ1-2,TRBD1,TRBV5-1,ASYATGGYGYT
NA,TRBJ2-6,NA,TRBV30,AWSNQGGGANVLT
NA,TRBJ2-3,NA,TRBV27,ASSSSLSLTDTQY
NA,TRBJ1-6,NA,TRBV13,ASSPGEVSPLH
NA,TRBJ1-5,NA,TRBV2,ASSREGQPQH
few,TRBJ1-6,TRBD1,TRBV7-8,ASSLLNPGQLSPLH
NA,TRBJ2-6,NA,TRBV6-5,ASRDYSGANVLT
NA,TRBJ2-7,NA,TRBV28,ASHRRWRYEQY
NA,TRBJ1-2,TRBD1,TRBV2,ASTPGQRYGYT
NA,TRBJ2-4,TRBD1,TRBV6-1,ASSARQGWEGDIQY
once,TRBJ2-5,NA,TRBV6-5,ASRQDRLETQY
NA,TRBJ1-1,TRBD1,TRBV4-1,ASSQSSGTAYRAF
NA,TRBJ2-3,NA,TRBV6-5,ASSYLTSLYTQY
NA,TRBJ1-1,NA,TRBV5-1,ASSLAPGDTEAF
few,TRBJ1-1,TRBD1,TRBV6-1,ASSASRQGTGKYTEAF
NA,TRBJ2-5,TRBD2,TRBV3-1/TRBV3-2,ASSQVTSVQETQY
NA,TRBJ1-1,NA,TRBV7-9,ASSMTVNTEAF
few,TRBJ1-6,NA,TRBV18,ASSLQGRDNSPLH
NA,TRBJ1-4,NA,TRBV18,ASSPLAGQINEKLF